A single sample gave rise to the 22 T cell receptor beta chains below, sequenced in a study of blood T cells in healthy people across ages. With a J-beta primer mix and a sample-barcoded 5' primer, a second PCR ran about 7 to 12 cycles. One entry per CDR3 protein, called by TCRdb with MiXCR from the 5' RACE reads. The top ten hold about 8% of the sample, which has some 1.5 million distinct CDR3 sequences, over 25% seen once. Material for sequencing was blood. All receptors derive from a woman in her twenties or thirties in good health.

Only a few counts were recorded for this clonotype. The V gene is TRBV4-2, the J gene TRBJ2-3; 14 bases match TRBD2. The CDR3 consists of 18 residues. V dropped 4 bases and J dropped 2; count of bases not matched to a gene: 8. Germline CDR1 and CDR2: LGHNA and YNFKEQ. The CDR3 DNA sequence: TGTGCCAGCAGCCGCAAGTCGGGACTAGCGGGAGACACAGATACGCAGTATTTT. This codes for CASSRKSGLAGDTDTQYF.

Many counts were recorded for this clonotype. The chain combines TRBV20-1 with TRBJ2-7, with TRBD1 matching over 7 bases. CDR3 length: 13 residues. From germline, CDR1 is DFQATT and CDR2 SNEGSKA (reference sequence). J gave up 3 bases and V 5 bases, and 7 bases lay outside the gene matches. The CDR3: CSAPRQGSYEQYF. Written as DNA, the CDR3 is TGCAGTGCTCCCCGACAGGGAAGCTACGAGCAGTACTTC.

Regarding this clonotype: The junction does not match germline at one end; this may be a read error. The rearrangement links TRBV12-5 to TRBJ1-5; D not certain. The CDR3 loop spans 12 amino acids. From germline, CDR1 is LGHNT and CDR2 FRNRAP. The CDR3 region is CARGSYGEPQHF. CDR3 DNA: TGTGCTAGGGGTTCGTACGGGGAGCCCCAGCATTTT.

The rearrangement links TRBV20-1 to TRBJ1-2; D unclear. The CDR3 is made up of 13 amino acids. Germline CDR1 reads DFQATT; CDR2 reads SNEGSKA (reference sequence). V was cut by 3 bases and J by 3 bases, with 11 bases left in between. CDR3 sequence: CSAREPAYYGYTF. The CDR3 DNA follows: TGCAGTGCTAGGGAGCCGGCTTACTATGGCTACACCTTC.

V gene TRBV20-1 combines with J gene TRBJ1-2; 7 positions agree with TRBD1. V gave up 4 bases and J gave up 4 bases; unmatched junction bases: 3. The CDR3 has 12 amino acids. CDR1 and CDR2 from the germline V gene are DFQATT and SNEGSKA (reference sequence). CDR3 sequence: CSANRGSYGYTF. The DNA for the CDR3 is TGCAGTGCTAACAGGGGTAGCTATGGCTACACCTTC.

As to this clonotype: The junction differs from germline at one of its ends, possibly a read error. This chain uses TRBV7-2 with TRBJ1-4; the D gene is possibly TRBD1 (5 bases). This CDR3 comprises 14 residues. CDR1 is SGHTA and CDR2 is FQGNSA in the germline V gene. The CDR3 DNA sequence: TGTGCCAGCAGCTTACAGGGATCGGGCGAAAAACGGTTTTTT. Encoded protein: CASSLQGSGEKRFF.

This clonotype was detected a few times. One base away lies a much larger clone, so this may be a sequencing read error. The chain combines TRBV20-1 with TRBJ2-1; a weak D match, TRBD2 (6 bases). The CDR3 sequence is 15 residues long. Germline V gene sequence: CDR1 DFQATT, CDR2 SNEGSKA (reference sequence). DNA of the CDR3: TGCAGTGCCTCCCCTCCCCCACGGGGGTACAATGGGCAGTTCTTC. Its translation is CSASPPPRGYNGQFF.

The CDR3: CASSQFEGNNQPQHF. The CDR3 bases are TGCGCCAGCAGCCAATTTGAGGGGAACAATCAGCCCCAGCATTTT. V and J are TRBV4-1 and TRBJ1-5; D possibly corresponds to TRBD1 (5 bases). The germline V gene has CDR1 MGHRA and CDR2 YSYEKL. The CDR3 loop spans 15 amino acids. Trimming stripped 2 bases from V and 3 bases from J, with 11 bases between.

The chain recombines TRBV9 with TRBJ1-2; D is unclear. V was shortened by 2 bases and J by 4 bases, with 3 bases between the two germline ends. CDR1 SGDLS and CDR2 YYNGEE come from the germline V gene. There are 11 residues in the CDR3. The DNA for the CDR3 is TGTGCCAGCAGCGTCCCCTATGGCTACACCTTC. Translation gives CASSVPYGYTF.

This clonotype was found many times. The chain uses TRBV7-2 and TRBJ2-7; perhaps TRBD2 as D (5 bases). This CDR3 is 12 amino acids long. Germline values: CDR1 SGHTA, CDR2 FQGNSA. The V and J ends lost 5 bases and 7 bases respectively, with 12 bases between them. The CDR3 protein is CASSEDSIEQYF. For the CDR3, the DNA is TGTGCCAGCAGCGAGGACTCGATTGAGCAGTACTTC.

This clonotype came up many times. V is TRBV7-8 and J is TRBJ2-7; 11 bases match TRBD2. V shed 4 bases, J shed 5 bases, and the junction held 4 bases outside the gene matches. Germline V lookup: CDR1 SGHVS, CDR2 FQNEAQ. CDR3 size: 14 residues. The CDR3 DNA follows: TGTGCCAGCAGCTACGTAGCGGGAGGGGACGAGCAGTACTTC. The encoded protein is CASSYVAGGDEQYF. Drawing the rest from reference TRBV7-8 and TRBJ2-7, the complete variable domain is GAGVSQSPRYKVAKRGQDVALRCDPISGHVSLFWYQQALGQGPEFLTYFQNEAQLDKSGLPSDRFFAERPEGSVSTLKIQRTQQEDSAVYLCASSYVAGGDEQYFGPGTRLTVT.

In its sample, this clonotype was seen a few times. This chain connects TRBV20-1 to TRBJ2-1; 9 nucleotides align to TRBD2. Germline CDR1 DFQATT, CDR2 SNEGSKA (reference sequence). The J segment lost 1 base and the V segment lost 0 bases, leaving 4 bases of the junction unmatched. The CDR3 contains 16 residues. CDR3 sequence: CSARDALAGSYNEQFF. CDR3 coding DNA: TGCAGTGCTAGAGACGCCCTAGCGGGATCCTACAATGAGCAGTTCTTC.

This chain uses TRBV20-1 with TRBJ1-5, with D possibly TRBD1 on 5 matching bases. The CDR3 consists of 16 residues. V was trimmed by 0 bases and J by 0 bases, leaving 12 bases between them. Germline-derived CDR1 and CDR2 are DFQATT and SNEGSKA (reference sequence). The CDR3 sequence: CSARDGGRGSNQPQHF. For the CDR3, the DNA is TGCAGTGCTAGAGATGGGGGGAGAGGTAGCAATCAGCCCCAGCATTTT.

This clonotype was detected only a few times. This rearrangement joins TRBV15 to TRBJ2-7; 12 bases fit TRBD1. V was pared by 5 bases and J by 7 bases, with 6 bases of the junction left unmatched. Germline CDR1 LNHNV, CDR2 YYDKDF (reference sequence). The CDR3 runs to 14 residues. CDR3 in DNA: TGTGCCACCAGCGGGGGACAGGGGGCGGGAGAGCAGTACTTC. Residues: CATSGGQGAGEQYF.

This clonotype was counted between two and nine times. The genes are TRBV12-3 or TRBV12-4 and TRBJ1-4; possibly TRBD1 for D (5 bases). The CDR3 contains 13 residues. The germline V and J ends were trimmed by 7 bases and 7 bases, with 13 bases remaining between them. CDR3 nucleotides: TGTGCCAGCACTCTCACGACAGTTGAAAAACTGTTTTTT. It encodes CASTLTTVEKLFF.

This clonotype was detected a few times. The V and J genes are TRBV3-1 and TRBJ1-2; maybe TRBD1 (5 bases). V was cut by 4 bases and J by 8 bases, with 17 bases left in between. This CDR3 spans 14 amino acids. The germline V gene has CDR1 LGHDT and CDR2 YNNKEL (reference sequence). The CDR3 DNA follows: TGTGCCAGCAGCCTGAGTGGAGGGCGGGGCGGCTACACCTTC. Translation: CASSLSGGRGGYTF.

The J gene is TRBJ2-1, the V gene TRBV7-6; 14 bases map to TRBD2. CDR1 and CDR2 (germline): SGHVS, FNYEAQ. The CDR3 is 21 amino acids. The junction had 14 bases not matched to a gene; V was cut back by 1 base and J by 3 bases. The CDR3, as DNA: TGTGCCAGCAGCTTAGATCAAGGGGGACTAGCGGGAGTTGAAGGCTACAATGAGCAGTTCTTC. It encodes CASSLDQGGLAGVEGYNEQFF.

V usage is TRBV3-1 and J usage is TRBJ1-1, with D unresolved. V was shortened by 0 bases and J by 1 base, with 12 bases between the two germline ends. Germline values: CDR1 LGHDT, CDR2 YNNKEL (reference sequence). The CDR3 totals 16 residues. DNA of the CDR3: TGTGCCAGCAGCCAAGAAGCCGGCCGGCCGAACACTGAAGCTTTCTTT. Translated: CASSQEAGRPNTEAFF.

The rearrangement links TRBV20-1 to TRBJ1-4, with D hard to call. Between the trimmed V and J ends, which lost 0 bases and 5 bases, there was a span of 7 bases. The CDR3 spans 13 residues. Germline-derived CDR1 and CDR2 are DFQATT and SNEGSKA (reference sequence). CDR3 DNA sequence: TGCAGTGCTAGAGAGTGGCAGAATGAAAAACTGTTTTTT. Translated, it gives CSAREWQNEKLFF.

The chain is built from TRBV29-1 and TRBJ2-5; 7 bases agree with TRBD2. Per the germline V gene, CDR1 is SQVTM and CDR2 is ANQGSEA. V trimming: 3 bases; J trimming: 11 bases; junction bases outside the gene matches: 21. The CDR3 runs 16 residues. The CDR3 bases are TGCAGCGTTGATGTGCGTATCCGGACTAGATACAATGAGCAGTACTTC. Its translation is CSVDVRIRTRYNEQYF.

In its sample, this clonotype was seen many times. V gene TRBV4-3 combines with J gene TRBJ2-3; D uncertain. CDR1 is LGHNA, CDR2 YSLEER, per germline. The CDR3 extends over 20 amino acids. V was cut by 0 bases and J by 0 bases, with 22 bases left in between. CDR3 protein: CASSQDLWDESNSSTDTQYF. The DNA of the CDR3 is TGCGCCAGCAGCCAAGATTTGTGGGATGAGAGTAACTCTAGCACAGATACGCAGTATTTT.

The chain couples TRBV7-2 to TRBJ2-2; D is ambiguous. CDR1 is SGHTA and CDR2 is FQGNSA in the germline V gene. This CDR3 contains 13 residues. The V and J ends lost 4 bases and 5 bases respectively, with 8 bases between them. The CDR3 DNA is TGTGCCAGCAGCTCTCCTTCTACCGGGGAGCTGTTTTTT. This translates into CASSSPSTGELFF.